This is a list of T cell receptor beta chains from one sample in a study of T cell responses to AZD1222 COVID-19 vaccine. Using immunoSEQ multiplex PCR, the repertoire was profiled, and TCRdb retains in-frame clones only, with some absent. The data hold about 150,000 clones, with over 70% observed a single time. The sample here was peripheral blood, taken 28 days after the second AZD1222 dose. The receptors were gathered from an adult who received the AZD1222 COVID-19 vaccine. Both conserved end residues are part of each CDR3. The D gene is left open where the match is weak.

D: TRBD2
V: TRBV2
CDR3: CASKQDFTGGEQFF

D: TRBD2
V: TRBV7-2
CDR3: CASSEGTSGLYEQYF

D: .
V: TRBV6-5
CDR3: CASSYSDNQPQHF

D: .
V: TRBV28
CDR3: CASSLLGRGRAQYF

D: .
V: TRBV12-3/TRBV12-4
CDR3: CASSLLGGETQYF

D: .
V: TRBV28
CDR3: CASGSAGAVNTIYF

D: .
V: TRBV28
CDR3: CASSTRGGAAGQPQHF

D: .
V: TRBV14
CDR3: CASSQAHSGYGYTF

D: TRBD1
V: TRBV5-4
CDR3: CASSNRDRGYNEQFF

D: TRBD1
V: TRBV23-1
CDR3: CASRPGTAETQYF

D: .
V: TRBV12-3/TRBV12-4
CDR3: CASSYQAPYEQYF

D: .
V: TRBV18
CDR3: CASSRGREPYGYTF

D: .
V: TRBV6-6
CDR3: CASSKGMNTEAFF

D: TRBD1
V: TRBV7-8
CDR3: CASSLGDRGEETQYF

D: .
V: TRBV28
CDR3: CASSPTGRYGYTF

D: .
V: TRBV24-1
CDR3: CATSAAGHDSNQPQHF

D: .
V: TRBV29-1
CDR3: CSVEDGQGYEQYF

D: TRBD1
V: TRBV11-2
CDR3: CASRYPGTGPYEQYF

D: .
V: TRBV5-4
CDR3: CASSLDGRVGEQYF

D: .
V: TRBV12-3/TRBV12-4
CDR3: CASSYPRGRGAFF

D: .
V: TRBV11-2
CDR3: CASSLVSDGPTGELFF

D: .
V: TRBV7-8
CDR3: CASSLGGDYGYTF

D: .
V: TRBV3-1/TRBV3-2
CDR3: CASSLGPTYGYTF

D: .
V: TRBV11-2
CDR3: CASSSRWDSHNEQFF

D: TRBD2
V: TRBV19
CDR3: CASSIDLAGGVETQYF

D: .
V: TRBV10-3
CDR3: CAISERAGDGYTF

D: TRBD1
V: TRBV3-1/TRBV3-2
CDR3: CAIKTGDPEAGELFF

D: TRBD2
V: TRBV5-1
CDR3: CASSPGRLAAKGRTDTQYF

D: TRBD2
V: TRBV6-1
CDR3: CASSEGSGMVLEQYF

D: TRBD1
V: TRBV5-4
CDR3: CASSLTGTDTQYF

D: .
V: TRBV5-1
CDR3: CASSLARGSDTQYF

D: TRBD1
V: TRBV19
CDR3: CASGGQGPSEAFF

D: TRBD2
V: TRBV7-2
CDR3: CASSPQRDNSYEQYF

D: .
V: TRBV4-2
CDR3: CASSHPDQAEAFF

D: TRBD2
V: TRBV5-8
CDR3: CASSSHGTSGGTDTQYF

D: .
V: TRBV10-3
CDR3: CAIAGASNTGELFF

D: .
V: TRBV6-2/TRBV6-3
CDR3: CASSYFSGRYEQYF

D: .
V: TRBV29-1
CDR3: CSANGGAGQFF

D: TRBD1
V: TRBV6-1
CDR3: CASSAGQGPVDQPQHF

D: .
V: TRBV28
CDR3: CASSTTLTGDTF

D: TRBD1
V: TRBV4-1
CDR3: CASSQDSGQGARGEKLFF

D: .
V: TRBV19
CDR3: CASSISANYGYTF

D: TRBD2
V: TRBV19
CDR3: CASRTSGHQETQYF

D: TRBD1
V: TRBV7-9
CDR3: CASSDPGQGGYEQYF

D: .
V: TRBV28
CDR3: CANESTLLNQPQHF

D: .
V: TRBV18
CDR3: CASSPMGPPQHF